A selection of T cell receptor beta chains follows, all from one sample in a study of control samples from healthy donors and cancer patients. The assay was immunoSEQ multiplex PCR, and TCRdb's table has in-frame clones only and misses some. There are 100,000 to 150,000 clones in the sample; about 89% occur only once, and almost 40% lies in the top ten. The sequenced sample was blood. These receptors all come from a man aged 50 or older in good health. Both conserved end residues are part of each CDR3. Each record gives: D gene, clone size, J gene, V gene, CDR3 protein, CDR3 DNA. D genes are given only for firm matches. Where a row states a size, it is once, few, many or the class of an expanded clone; other rows omit it.

TRBD2,-,TRBJ2-5,TRBV27,CASSLWPSGGARETQYF,TGTGCCAGCAGTTTATGGCCTAGCGGGGGGGCACGGGAGACCCAGTACTTC
-,-,TRBJ1-5,TRBV2,CASSDPEGNQPQHF,TGTGCCAGCAGCGACCCGGAGGGCAATCAGCCCCAGCATTTT
-,-,TRBJ1-6,TRBV5-5,CASSAGSSYNSPLHF,TGTGCCAGCAGCGCAGGGAGCTCCTATAATTCACCCCTCCACTTT
TRBD2,-,TRBJ2-2,TRBV27,CASSYSSGGLLSVVPGELFF,TGTGCCAGCAGTTACTCTAGCGGGGGGCTACTTTCCGTAGTTCCCGGGGAGCTGTTTTTT
-,-,TRBJ2-7,TRBV27,CASSQTRTYEQYF,TGTGCCAGCAGTCAGACACGAACCTACGAGCAGTACTTC
-,-,TRBJ1-6,TRBV27,CASSLTAHSPLHF,TGTGCCAGCAGTTTGACGGCACATTCACCCCTCCACTTT
-,-,TRBJ2-1,TRBV7-6,CASSSRIQDRTSSYNEQFF,TGTGCCAGCAGCTCGAGAATCCAGGACAGAACGAGCTCCTACAATGAGCAGTTCTTC
-,-,TRBJ1-3,TRBV15,CATSRGHLRGGNTIYF,TGTGCCACCAGTAGAGGACACCTCCGAGGGGGAAACACCATATATTTT
-,-,TRBJ2-7,TRBV12-5,CASGLVWGAQGEQYF,TGTGCTAGTGGTTTGGTATGGGGGGCGCAAGGCGAGCAGTACTTC
-,-,TRBJ2-1,TRBV6-2/TRBV6-3,CASSFEGTSYNEQFF,TGTGCCAGCAGTTTCGAGGGTACCTCCTACAATGAGCAGTTCTTC
TRBD1,-,TRBJ2-1,TRBV4-3,CASSQVGLGTGWDNEQFF,TGCGCCAGCAGCCAAGTTGGGTTAGGGACAGGGTGGGACAATGAGCAGTTCTTC
-,-,TRBJ1-5,TRBV15,CATSREAGVRQPQHF,TGTGCCACCAGCAGAGAAGCAGGGGTACGGCAGCCCCAGCATTTT
-,-,TRBJ1-4,TRBV5-6,CASSLGRTNEKLFF,TGTGCCAGCAGCTTGGGTCGCACTAATGAAAAACTGTTTTTT
TRBD1,-,TRBJ1-3,TRBV9,CASSNSQGAIGNTIYF,TGTGCCAGCAGCAACTCCCAGGGGGCAATTGGAAACACCATATATTTT
-,-,TRBJ2-2,TRBV6-2/TRBV6-3,CASSLSDRTGELFF,TGTGCCAGCAGCCTTAGCGATAGGACCGGGGAGCTGTTTTTT
-,-,TRBJ1-5,TRBV12-5,CASTQGTNQPQHF,TGTGCTAGTACGCAGGGGACGAATCAGCCCCAGCATTTT
TRBD1,-,TRBJ2-1,TRBV11-2,CASSSGQGPYNEQFF,TGTGCCAGCAGCTCTGGACAGGGACCGTACAATGAGCAGTTCTTC
-,-,TRBJ2-1,TRBV9,CASSLGRARLDNEQFF,TGTGCCAGCAGCCTGGGACGGGCGCGTTTAGACAATGAGCAGTTCTTC
-,-,TRBJ2-7,TRBV7-2,CASSPRGPAYEQYF,TGTGCCAGCAGCCCGCGAGGGCCAGCCTACGAGCAGTACTTC
-,-,TRBJ1-1,TRBV5-1,CASSLIGQLNTEAFF,TGCGCCAGCAGCCTCATCGGACAGTTGAACACTGAAGCTTTCTTT
-,-,TRBJ1-1,TRBV11-3,CASSLGSPNTEAFF,TGTGCCAGCAGCTTGGGGAGTCCAAACACTGAAGCTTTCTTT
-,few,TRBJ1-5,TRBV6-2/TRBV6-3,CASSYRAQPQHF,TGTGCCAGCAGTTACAGGGCTCAGCCCCAGCATTTT
-,-,TRBJ2-7,TRBV27,CASSLYVGRNYEQYF,TGTGCCAGCAGTTTATATGTGGGGAGGAACTACGAGCAGTACTTC
-,-,TRBJ1-5,TRBV6-2/TRBV6-3,CASSWGPNQPQHF,TGTGCCAGCAGTTGGGGCCCCAATCAGCCCCAGCATTTT
TRBD2,-,TRBJ2-3,TRBV19,CASSIASGGAADTQYF,TGTGCCAGTAGTATAGCTAGCGGGGGGGCCGCAGATACGCAGTATTTT
-,-,TRBJ1-2,TRBV19,CASSSRSHYGYTF,TGTGCCAGTAGTTCCAGGTCTCACTATGGCTACACCTTC
-,once,TRBJ2-5,TRBV4-3,CASSQEPWQPQETQYF,TGCGCCAGCAGCCAAGAACCCTGGCAGCCCCAGGAGACCCAGTACTTC
-,-,TRBJ1-1,TRBV6-1,CASSESGWTEAFF,TGTGCCAGCAGTGAGTCGGGTTGGACTGAAGCTTTCTTT
TRBD1,-,TRBJ2-1,TRBV6-6,CASSPQGAGYNEQFF,TGTGCCAGCAGTCCACAGGGGGCGGGTTACAATGAGCAGTTCTTC
TRBD1,-,TRBJ1-1,TRBV11-2,CASSPDRGPHTEAFF,TGTGCCAGCAGCCCAGACAGGGGACCCCACACTGAAGCTTTCTTT
-,-,TRBJ1-1,TRBV4-1,CASSQAPGRAEAFF,TGCGCCAGCAGCCAAGCCCCCGGCAGGGCCGAAGCTTTCTTT
TRBD1,-,TRBJ1-1,TRBV5-1,CASSMDSSGGTEAFF,TGCGCCAGCAGCATGGACAGTTCAGGGGGCACTGAAGCTTTCTTT
-,-,TRBJ1-1,TRBV3-1/TRBV3-2,CASPTVMNTEAFF,TGTGCCAGCCCGACAGTTATGAACACTGAAGCTTTCTTT